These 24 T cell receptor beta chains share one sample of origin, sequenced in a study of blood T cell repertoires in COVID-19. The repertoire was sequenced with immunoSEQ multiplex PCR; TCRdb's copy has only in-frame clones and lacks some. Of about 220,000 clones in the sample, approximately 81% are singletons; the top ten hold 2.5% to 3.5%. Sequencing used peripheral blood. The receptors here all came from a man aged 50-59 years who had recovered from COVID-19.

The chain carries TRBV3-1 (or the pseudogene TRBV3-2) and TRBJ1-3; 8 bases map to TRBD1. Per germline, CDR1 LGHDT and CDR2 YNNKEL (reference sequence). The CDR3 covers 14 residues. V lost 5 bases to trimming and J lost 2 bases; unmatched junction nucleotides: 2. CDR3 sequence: CASSSQGAGNTIYF. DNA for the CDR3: TGTGCCAGCAGCTCACAGGGGGCTGGAAACACCATATATTTT.

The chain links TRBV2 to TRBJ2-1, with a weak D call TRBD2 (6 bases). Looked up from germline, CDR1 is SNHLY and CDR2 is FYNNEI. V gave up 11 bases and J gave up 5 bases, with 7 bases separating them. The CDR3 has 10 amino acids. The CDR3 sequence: CAPGDNEQFF. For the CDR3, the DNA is TGTGCCCCGGGGGACAATGAGCAGTTCTTC.

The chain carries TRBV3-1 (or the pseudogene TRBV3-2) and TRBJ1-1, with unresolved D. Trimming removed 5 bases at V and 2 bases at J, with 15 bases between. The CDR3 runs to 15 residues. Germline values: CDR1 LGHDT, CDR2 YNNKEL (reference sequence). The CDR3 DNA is TGTGCCAGCAGCACGCGAGCCATGCGAAACACTGAAGCTTTCTTT. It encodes CASSTRAMRNTEAFF.

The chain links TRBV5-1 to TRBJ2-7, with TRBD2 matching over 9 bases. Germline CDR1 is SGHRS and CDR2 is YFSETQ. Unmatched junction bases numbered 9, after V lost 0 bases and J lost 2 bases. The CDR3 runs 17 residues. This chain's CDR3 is CASSLAPTSGLTYEQYF. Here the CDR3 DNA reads TGCGCCAGCAGCTTGGCTCCAACTAGCGGGTTGACCTACGAGCAGTACTTC.

CDR3 sequence (DNA): TGTGCCTGGGGAAGAGGCTACGAGCAGTACTTC. It specifies CAWGRGYEQYF. The V gene is TRBV30, the J gene TRBJ2-7; D ambiguous. The CDR3 length is 11 residues. The germline V gene has CDR1 GTSNPN and CDR2 SVGIG (reference sequence). V lost 5 bases to trimming and J lost 3 bases, with 8 bases between them. Complete variable domain (other parts from reference TRBV30 and TRBJ2-7): SQTIHQWPATLVQPVGSPLSLECTVEGTSNPNLYWYRQAAGRGLQLLFYSVGIGQISSEVPQNLSASRPQDRQFILSSKKLLLSDSGFYLCAWGRGYEQYFGPGTRLTVT.

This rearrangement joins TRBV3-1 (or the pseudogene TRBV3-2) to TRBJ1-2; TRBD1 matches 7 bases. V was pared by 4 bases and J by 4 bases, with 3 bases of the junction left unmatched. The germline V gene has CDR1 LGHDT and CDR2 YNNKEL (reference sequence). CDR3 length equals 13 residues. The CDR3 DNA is TGTGCCAGCAGCCGACAGGGAACCTATGGCTACACCTTC. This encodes CASSRQGTYGYTF.

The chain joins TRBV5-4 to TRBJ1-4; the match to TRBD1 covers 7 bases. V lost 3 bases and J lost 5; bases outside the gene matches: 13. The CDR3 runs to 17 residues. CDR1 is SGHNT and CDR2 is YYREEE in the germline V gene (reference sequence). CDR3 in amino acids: CASSSDRETLMNEKLFF. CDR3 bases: TGTGCCAGCAGCTCCGACAGGGAAACTCTAATGAATGAAAAACTGTTTTTT. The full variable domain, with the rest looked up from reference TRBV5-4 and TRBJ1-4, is ETGVTQSPTHLIKTRGQQVTLRCSSQSGHNTVSWYQQALGQGPQFIFQYYREEENGRGNFPPRFSGLQFPNYSSELNVNALELDDSALYLCASSSDRETLMNEKLFFGSGTQLSVL.

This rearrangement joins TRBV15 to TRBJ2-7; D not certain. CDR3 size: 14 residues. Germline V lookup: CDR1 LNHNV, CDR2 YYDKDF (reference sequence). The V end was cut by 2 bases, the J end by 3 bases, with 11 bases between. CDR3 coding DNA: TGTGCCACCAGCAGACTACCTGCAAGCTACGAGCAGTACTTC. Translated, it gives CATSRLPASYEQYF.

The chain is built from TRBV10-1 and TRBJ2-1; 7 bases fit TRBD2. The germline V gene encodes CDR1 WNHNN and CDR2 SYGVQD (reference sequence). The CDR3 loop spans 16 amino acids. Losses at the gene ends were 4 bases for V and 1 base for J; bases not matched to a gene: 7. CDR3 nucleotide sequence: TGCGCCAGCAGTGGGAGCGGGAAAGGATCCTACAATGAGCAGTTCTTC. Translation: CASSGSGKGSYNEQFF.

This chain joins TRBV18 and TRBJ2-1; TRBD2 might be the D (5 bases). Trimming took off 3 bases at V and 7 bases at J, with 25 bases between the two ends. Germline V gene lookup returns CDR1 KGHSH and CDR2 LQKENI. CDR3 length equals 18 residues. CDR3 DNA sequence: TGTGCCAGCTCACCCACCATGGCGGCTAGAGGGAGCACGAATGAGCAGTTCTTC. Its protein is CASSPTMAARGSTNEQFF.

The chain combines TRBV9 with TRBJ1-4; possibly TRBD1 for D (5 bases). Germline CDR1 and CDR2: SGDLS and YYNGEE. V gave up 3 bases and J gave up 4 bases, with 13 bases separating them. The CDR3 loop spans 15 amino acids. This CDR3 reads CASSALQGFNEKLFF. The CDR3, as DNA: TGTGCCAGCAGCGCTTTGCAGGGTTTTAATGAAAAACTGTTTTTT.

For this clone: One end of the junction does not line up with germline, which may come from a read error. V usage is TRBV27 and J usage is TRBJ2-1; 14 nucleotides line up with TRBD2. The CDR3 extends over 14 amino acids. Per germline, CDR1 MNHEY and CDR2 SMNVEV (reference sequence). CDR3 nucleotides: TGTGCCAGCAGCCACGGACTAGCGGGAGGTCTGTTTCTCTTC. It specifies CASSHGLAGGLFLF.

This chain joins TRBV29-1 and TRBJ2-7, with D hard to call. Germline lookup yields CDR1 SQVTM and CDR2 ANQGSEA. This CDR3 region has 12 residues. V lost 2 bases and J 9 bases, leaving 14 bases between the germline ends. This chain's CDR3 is CSVENYNGLQYF. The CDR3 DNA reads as TGCAGCGTTGAAAACTATAACGGCCTGCAGTACTTC.

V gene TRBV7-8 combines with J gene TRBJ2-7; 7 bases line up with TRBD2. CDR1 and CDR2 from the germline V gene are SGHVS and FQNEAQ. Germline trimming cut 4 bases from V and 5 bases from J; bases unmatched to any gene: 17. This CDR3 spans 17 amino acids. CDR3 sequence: CASSSFERDHLAHEQYF. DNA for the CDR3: TGTGCCAGCAGCTCCTTCGAGCGGGATCACCTCGCCCACGAGCAGTACTTC.

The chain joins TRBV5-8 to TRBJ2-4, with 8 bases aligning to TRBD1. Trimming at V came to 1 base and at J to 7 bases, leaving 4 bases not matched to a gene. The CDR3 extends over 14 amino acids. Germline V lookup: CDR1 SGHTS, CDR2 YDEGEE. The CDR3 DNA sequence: TGTGCCAGCAGCTTGAGGACAGGGTTCAACATTCAGTACTTC. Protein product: CASSLRTGFNIQYF.

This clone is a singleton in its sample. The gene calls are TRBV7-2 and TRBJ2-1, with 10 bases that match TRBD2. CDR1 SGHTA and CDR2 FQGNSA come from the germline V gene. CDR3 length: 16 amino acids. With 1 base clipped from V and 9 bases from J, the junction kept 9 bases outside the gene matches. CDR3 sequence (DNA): TGTGCCAGCAGCTTAGTGGCTAGCGGGAGAGGGGTTGAGCAGTTCTTC. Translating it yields CASSLVASGRGVEQFF. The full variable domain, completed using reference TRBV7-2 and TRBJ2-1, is GAGVSQSPSNKVTEKGKDVELRCDPISGHTALYWYRQSLGQGLEFLIYFQGNSAPDKSGLPSDRFSAERTGGSVSTLTIQRTQQEDSAVYLCASSLVASGRGVEQFFGPGTRLTVL.

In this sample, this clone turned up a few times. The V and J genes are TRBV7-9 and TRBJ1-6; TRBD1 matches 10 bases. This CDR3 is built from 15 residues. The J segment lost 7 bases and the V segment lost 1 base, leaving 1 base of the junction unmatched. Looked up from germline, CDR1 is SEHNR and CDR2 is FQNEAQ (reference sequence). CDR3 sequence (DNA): TGTGCCAGCAGCTTAGAGACAGGGGGCAATTCACCCCTCCACTTT. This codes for CASSLETGGNSPLHF.

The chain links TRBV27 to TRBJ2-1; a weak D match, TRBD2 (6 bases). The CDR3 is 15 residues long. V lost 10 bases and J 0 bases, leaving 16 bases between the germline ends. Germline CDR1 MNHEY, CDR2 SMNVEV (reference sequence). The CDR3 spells CANGVAESSYNEQFF. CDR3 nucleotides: TGTGCCAATGGAGTAGCGGAAAGCTCCTACAATGAGCAGTTCTTC.

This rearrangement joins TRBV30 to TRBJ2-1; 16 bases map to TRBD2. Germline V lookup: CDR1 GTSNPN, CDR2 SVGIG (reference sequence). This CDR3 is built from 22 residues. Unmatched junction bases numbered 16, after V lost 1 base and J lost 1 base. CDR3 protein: CAWSGRRGSGLAGGVSYNEQFF. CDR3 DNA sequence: TGTGCCTGGAGTGGACGACGGGGATCGGGACTAGCGGGAGGGGTTTCCTACAATGAGCAGTTCTTC.

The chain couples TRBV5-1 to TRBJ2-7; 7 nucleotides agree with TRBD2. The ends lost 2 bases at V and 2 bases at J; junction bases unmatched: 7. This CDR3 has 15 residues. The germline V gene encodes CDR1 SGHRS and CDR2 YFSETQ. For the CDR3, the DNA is TGCGCCAGCAGCTTCAGAGCGGGAAACCCCTACGAGCAGTACTTC. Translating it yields CASSFRAGNPYEQYF. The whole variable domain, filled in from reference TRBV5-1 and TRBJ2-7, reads KAGVTQTPRYLIKTRGQQVTLSCSPISGHRSVSWYQQTPGQGLQFLFEYFSETQRNKGNFPGRFSGRQFSNSRSEMNVSTLELGDSALYLCASSFRAGNPYEQYFGPGTRLTVT.

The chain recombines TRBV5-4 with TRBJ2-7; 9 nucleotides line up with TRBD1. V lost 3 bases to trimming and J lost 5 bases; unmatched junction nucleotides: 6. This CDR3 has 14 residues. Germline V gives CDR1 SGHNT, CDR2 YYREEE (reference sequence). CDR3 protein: CASSSLDRGHEQYF. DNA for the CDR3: TGTGCCAGCAGCTCGTTGGACAGGGGCCACGAGCAGTACTTC.

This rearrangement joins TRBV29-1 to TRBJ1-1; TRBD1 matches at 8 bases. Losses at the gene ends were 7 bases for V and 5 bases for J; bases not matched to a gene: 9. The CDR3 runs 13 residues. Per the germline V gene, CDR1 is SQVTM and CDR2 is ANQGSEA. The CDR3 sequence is CSARRGLGTEAFF. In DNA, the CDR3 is TGCAGCGCCCGCAGGGGGCTGGGGACTGAAGCTTTCTTT.

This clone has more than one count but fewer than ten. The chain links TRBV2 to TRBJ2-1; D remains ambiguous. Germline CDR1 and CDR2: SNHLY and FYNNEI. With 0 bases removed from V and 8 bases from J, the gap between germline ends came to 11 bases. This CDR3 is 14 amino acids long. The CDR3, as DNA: TGTGCCAGCAGTGAAGCTTGGCAGCGAGATGAGCAGTTCTTC. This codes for CASSEAWQRDEQFF.

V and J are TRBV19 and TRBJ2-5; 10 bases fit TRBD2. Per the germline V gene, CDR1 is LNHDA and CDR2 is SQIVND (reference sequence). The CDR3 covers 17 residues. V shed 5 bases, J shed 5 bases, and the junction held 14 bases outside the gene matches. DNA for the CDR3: TGTGCCAGTAGTTACTCGCGGTCTAGCGGGAGAGGGGAGACCCAGTACTTC. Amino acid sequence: CASSYSRSSGRGETQYF.